This T cell receptor (beta chain) was documented in a study of T-cell memory formation after mild COVID-19. TCRdb itself ran the 5' RACE reads through MiXCR, one entry per CDR3 protein. The repertoire has hundreds of thousands of distinct CDR3 sequences, 25% to 30% of them found once; the top ten carry 13%. This CDR3 spans 14 amino acids. CDR1 is SEHNR and CDR2 is FQNEAQ in the germline V gene (reference sequence). Trimming stripped 1 base from V and 10 bases from J, with 16 bases between. This clonotype originated in an adult woman who had mild COVID-19 (a few samples of this study predate the infection). Cell type and time point are not known. Sequenced material: PBMCs or a T cell subset sorted from them (not recorded which). V gene TRBV7-9 combines with J gene TRBJ1-1; D perhaps matches TRBD1 (5 bases). The CDR3 coding sequence is TGTGCCAGCAGCTTAGAGACGTGGGGGGTCGGAGCTTTCTTT. Residues: CASSLETWGVGAFF.